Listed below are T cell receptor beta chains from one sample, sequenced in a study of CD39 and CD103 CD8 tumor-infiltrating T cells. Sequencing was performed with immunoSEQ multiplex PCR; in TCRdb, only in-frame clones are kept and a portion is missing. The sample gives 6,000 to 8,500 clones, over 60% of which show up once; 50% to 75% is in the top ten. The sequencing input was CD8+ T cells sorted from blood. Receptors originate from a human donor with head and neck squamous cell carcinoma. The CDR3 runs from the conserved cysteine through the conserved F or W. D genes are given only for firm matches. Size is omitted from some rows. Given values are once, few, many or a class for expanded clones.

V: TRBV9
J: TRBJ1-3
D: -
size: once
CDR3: CASSSDGVRDTIYF
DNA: TGTGCCAGCAGCTCCGACGGGGTTCGAGACACCATATATTTT

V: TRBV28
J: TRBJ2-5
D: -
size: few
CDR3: CASIRGRVGETQYF
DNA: TGTGCCAGCATTAGGGGGAGGGTGGGAGAGACCCAGTACTTC

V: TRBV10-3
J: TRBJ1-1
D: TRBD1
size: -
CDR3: CAIRPMIGQGALGTEAFF
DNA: TGTGCCATCAGGCCGATGATAGGACAGGGGGCGCTGGGGACTGAAGCTTTCTTT

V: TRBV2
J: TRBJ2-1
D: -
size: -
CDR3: CASSVLSSSYNEQFF
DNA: TGTGCCAGCAGTGTTCTATCTAGCTCCTACAATGAGCAGTTCTTC

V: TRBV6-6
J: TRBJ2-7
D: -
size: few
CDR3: CASSYSRTYEQYF
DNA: TGTGCCAGCAGTTACTCGAGGACCTACGAGCAGTACTTC

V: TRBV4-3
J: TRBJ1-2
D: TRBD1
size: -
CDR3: CASSQATGARGDGYTF
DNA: TGCGCCAGCAGCCAAGCGACAGGGGCTAGAGGGGATGGCTACACCTTC

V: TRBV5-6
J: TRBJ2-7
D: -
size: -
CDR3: CASSLGTGTNEQYF
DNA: TGTGCCAGCAGCTTGGGTACAGGGACCAACGAGCAGTACTTC

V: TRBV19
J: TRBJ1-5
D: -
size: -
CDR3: CASSWDGLGNQPQHF
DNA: TGTGCCAGTAGTTGGGACGGGTTAGGCAATCAGCCCCAGCATTTT

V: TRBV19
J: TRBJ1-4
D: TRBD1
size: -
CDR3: CASSIGSGGAAEKLFF
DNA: TGTGCCAGTAGTATAGGGTCAGGGGGCGCGGCGGAAAAACTGTTTTTT

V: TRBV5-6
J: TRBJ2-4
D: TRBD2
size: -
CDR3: CASSWGTSGNEGIQYF
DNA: TGTGCCAGCAGCTGGGGGACTAGCGGGAATGAGGGCATTCAGTACTTC

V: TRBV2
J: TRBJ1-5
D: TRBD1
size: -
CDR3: CASSAKTGGEQPQHF
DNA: TGTGCCAGCAGCGCAAAGACAGGGGGAGAGCAGCCCCAGCATTTT

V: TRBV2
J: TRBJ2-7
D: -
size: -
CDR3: CASSGQGGLSPEQYF
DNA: TGTGCCAGCAGTGGGCAAGGGGGACTTTCTCCCGAGCAGTACTTC

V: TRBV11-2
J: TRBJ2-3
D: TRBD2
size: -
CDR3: CASSLVAGEGDTQYF
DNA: TGTGCCAGCAGCTTGGTAGCGGGAGAGGGAGATACGCAGTATTTT

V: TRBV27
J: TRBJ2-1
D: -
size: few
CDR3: CASRKYNEQFF
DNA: TGTGCCAGCAGAAAGTACAATGAGCAGTTCTTC

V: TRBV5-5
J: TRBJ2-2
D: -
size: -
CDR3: CASSTRWDTNTGELFF
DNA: TGTGCCAGCAGCACGAGATGGGACACGAACACCGGGGAGCTGTTTTTT

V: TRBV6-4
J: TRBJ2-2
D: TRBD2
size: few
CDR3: CASSDSAGVGTGELFF
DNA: TGTGCCAGCAGTGACTCGGCGGGAGTGGGCACCGGGGAGCTGTTTTTT

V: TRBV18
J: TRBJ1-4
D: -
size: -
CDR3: CASSPAPPATNEKLFF
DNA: TGTGCCAGCTCACCAGCCCCCCCGGCAACTAATGAAAAACTGTTTTTT

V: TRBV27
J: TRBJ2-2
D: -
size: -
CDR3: CASGPLSNTGELFF
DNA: TGTGCCAGCGGACCGCTGTCGAACACCGGGGAGCTGTTTTTT

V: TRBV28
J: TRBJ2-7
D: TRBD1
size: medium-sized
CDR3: CASRPGTGSYEQYF
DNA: TGTGCCAGCAGACCCGGGACAGGGTCCTACGAGCAGTACTTC

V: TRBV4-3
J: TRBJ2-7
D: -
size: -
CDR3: CASSQGRSSSYEQYF
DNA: TGCGCCAGCAGCCAAGGTCGCAGTAGCTCCTACGAGCAGTACTTC

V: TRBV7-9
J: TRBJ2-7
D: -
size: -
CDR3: CASSLVDETSSYEQYF
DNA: TGTGCCAGCAGCTTAGTTGATGAGACAAGCTCCTACGAGCAGTACTTC

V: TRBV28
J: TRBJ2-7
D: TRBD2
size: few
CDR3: CASGGLGNLYSYEQYF
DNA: TGTGCCTCTGGGGGACTAGGGAATTTATACTCCTACGAGCAGTACTTC

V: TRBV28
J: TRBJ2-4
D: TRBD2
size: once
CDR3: CASTATGVLAGGTDIQYF
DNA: TGTGCCAGCACCGCAACCGGGGTACTAGCGGGAGGTACCGACATTCAGTACTTC

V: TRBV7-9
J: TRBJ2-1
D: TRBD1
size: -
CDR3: CASSTGDEQFF
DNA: TGTGCCAGCAGCACAGGGGATGAGCAGTTCTTC

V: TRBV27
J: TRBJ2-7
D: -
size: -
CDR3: CASSTGREQYF
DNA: TGTGCCAGCAGTACAGGGAGGGAGCAGTACTTC

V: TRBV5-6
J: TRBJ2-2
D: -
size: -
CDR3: CASSHRGTGELFF
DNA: TGTGCCAGCAGCCATAGGGGTACCGGGGAGCTGTTTTTT

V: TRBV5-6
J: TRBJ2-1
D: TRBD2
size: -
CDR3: CASSLGGRAYNEQFF
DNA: TGTGCCAGCAGCTTGGGCGGGAGGGCCTACAATGAGCAGTTCTTC

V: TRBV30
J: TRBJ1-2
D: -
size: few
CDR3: CAWSNNPGDGYTF
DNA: TGTGCCTGGAGCAACAACCCCGGGGATGGCTACACCTTC

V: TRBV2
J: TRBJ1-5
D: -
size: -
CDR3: CASSVGGGPSNQPQHF
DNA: TGTGCCAGCAGTGTCGGGGGAGGGCCCTCTAATCAGCCCCAGCATTTT

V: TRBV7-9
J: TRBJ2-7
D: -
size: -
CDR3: CASSTSGTDFPYEQYF
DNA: TGTGCCAGCAGCACATCCGGGACGGACTTCCCCTACGAGCAGTACTTC

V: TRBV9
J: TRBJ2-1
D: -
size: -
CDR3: CASSVEGRGIPEQFF
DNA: TGTGCCAGCAGCGTAGAGGGCAGGGGAATTCCTGAGCAGTTCTTC

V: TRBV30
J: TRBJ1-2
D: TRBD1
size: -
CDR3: CAWSVGTDPNYGYTF
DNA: TGTGCCTGGAGTGTAGGGACAGACCCTAACTATGGCTACACCTTC

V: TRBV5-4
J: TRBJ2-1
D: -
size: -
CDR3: CASRSTGGLYNEQFF
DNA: TGTGCCAGCAGAAGTACGGGGGGCCTATACAATGAGCAGTTCTTC

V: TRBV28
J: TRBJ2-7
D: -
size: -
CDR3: CASSPLQTAYEQYF
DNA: TGTGCCAGCAGTCCCCTCCAAACAGCTTACGAGCAGTACTTC

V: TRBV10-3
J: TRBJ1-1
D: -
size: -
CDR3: CAISETGGETEAFF
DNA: TGTGCCATCAGTGAGACAGGCGGGGAGACTGAAGCTTTCTTT

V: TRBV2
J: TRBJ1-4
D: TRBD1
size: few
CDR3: CATHQGAPEKLFF
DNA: TGTGCCACCCACCAGGGGGCTCCAGAAAAACTGTTTTTT

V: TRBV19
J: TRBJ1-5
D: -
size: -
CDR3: CASSIWVGNQPQHF
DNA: TGTGCCAGTAGTATCTGGGTAGGCAATCAGCCCCAGCATTTT

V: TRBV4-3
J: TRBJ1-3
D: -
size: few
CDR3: CASSQDQGPGNTIYF
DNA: TGCGCCAGCAGCCAAGACCAGGGACCTGGAAACACCATATATTTT

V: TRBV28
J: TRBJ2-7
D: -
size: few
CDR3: CASSLGSWEQYF
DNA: TGTGCCAGCAGTTTAGGGTCGTGGGAGCAGTACTTC

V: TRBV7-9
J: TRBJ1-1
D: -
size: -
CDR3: CASFPAVEAFF
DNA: TGTGCCAGCTTTCCGGCAGTTGAAGCTTTCTTT

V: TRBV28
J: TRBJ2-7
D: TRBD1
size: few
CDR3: CASIPEGTGVGEQYF
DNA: TGTGCCAGCATCCCCGAAGGTACAGGGGTTGGGGAGCAGTACTTC

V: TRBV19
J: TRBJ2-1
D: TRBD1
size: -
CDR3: CASSIGTGGGEQFF
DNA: TGTGCCAGTAGTATCGGGACAGGGGGCGGTGAGCAGTTCTTC

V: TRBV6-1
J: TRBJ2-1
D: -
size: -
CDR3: CASSDSNSYNEQFF
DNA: TGTGCCAGCAGTGACTCCAACTCCTACAATGAGCAGTTCTTC

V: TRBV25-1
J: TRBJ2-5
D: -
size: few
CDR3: CASSEGAGETQYF
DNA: TGTGCCAGCAGTGAAGGGGCGGGAGAGACCCAGTACTTC

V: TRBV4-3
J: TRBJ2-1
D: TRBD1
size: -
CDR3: CASSHGQGLIEQFF
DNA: TGCGCCAGCAGCCATGGACAGGGACTCATTGAGCAGTTCTTC

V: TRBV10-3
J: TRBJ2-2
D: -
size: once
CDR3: CAIQGTANTGELFF
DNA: TGTGCCATTCAGGGGACTGCGAACACCGGGGAGCTGTTTTTT

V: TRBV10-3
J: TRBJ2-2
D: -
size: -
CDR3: CAISEPDGGQGGELFF
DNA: TGTGCCATCAGTGAGCCAGATGGGGGGCAGGGCGGGGAGCTGTTTTTT

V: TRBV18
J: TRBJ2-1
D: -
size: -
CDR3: CASSPAAESSYNEQFF
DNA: TGTGCCAGCTCACCGGCGGCGGAGAGCTCCTACAATGAGCAGTTCTTC

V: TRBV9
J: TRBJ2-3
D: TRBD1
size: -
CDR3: CASSPPTGVRTDTQYF
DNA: TGTGCCAGCAGTCCTCCGACAGGGGTGAGGACAGATACGCAGTATTTT

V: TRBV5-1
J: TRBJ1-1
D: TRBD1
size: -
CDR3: CASSLRAGGLPEAFF
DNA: TGCGCCAGCAGCTTAAGGGCAGGGGGCCTGCCTGAAGCTTTCTTT

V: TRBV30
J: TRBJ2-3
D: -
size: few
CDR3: CAWSRAGPTDTQYF
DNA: TGTGCCTGGAGTCGGGCGGGACCGACAGATACGCAGTATTTT

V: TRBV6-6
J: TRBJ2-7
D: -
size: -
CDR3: CASSYSDGNEQYF
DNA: TGTGCCAGCAGTTACTCGGACGGAAACGAGCAGTACTTC

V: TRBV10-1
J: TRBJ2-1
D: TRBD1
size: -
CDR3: CASSGGQGAVNEQFF
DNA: TGCGCCAGCAGTGGGGGACAGGGGGCAGTCAATGAGCAGTTCTTC

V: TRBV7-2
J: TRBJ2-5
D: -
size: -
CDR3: CASRPQGQGETQYF
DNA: TGTGCCAGCAGGCCACAGGGCCAGGGAGAGACCCAGTACTTC

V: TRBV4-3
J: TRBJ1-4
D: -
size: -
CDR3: CASSQDRGSTNEKLFF
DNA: TGCGCCAGCAGCCAAGATCGGGGGTCAACTAATGAAAAACTGTTTTTT

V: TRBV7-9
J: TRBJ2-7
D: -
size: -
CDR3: CASSANFYEQYF
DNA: TGTGCCAGCAGCGCTAACTTCTACGAGCAGTACTTC

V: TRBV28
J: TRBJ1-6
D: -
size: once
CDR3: CASESRVGSPLHF
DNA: TGTGCCAGCGAATCCAGGGTAGGCTCACCCCTCCACTTT

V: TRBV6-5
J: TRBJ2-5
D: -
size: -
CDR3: CASMEGYGGQETQYF
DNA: TGTGCCAGCATGGAGGGTTACGGGGGACAAGAGACCCAGTACTTC

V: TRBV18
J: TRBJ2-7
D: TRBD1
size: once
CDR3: CASSPGTDHEQYF
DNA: TGTGCCAGCTCACCAGGGACAGATCACGAGCAGTACTTC